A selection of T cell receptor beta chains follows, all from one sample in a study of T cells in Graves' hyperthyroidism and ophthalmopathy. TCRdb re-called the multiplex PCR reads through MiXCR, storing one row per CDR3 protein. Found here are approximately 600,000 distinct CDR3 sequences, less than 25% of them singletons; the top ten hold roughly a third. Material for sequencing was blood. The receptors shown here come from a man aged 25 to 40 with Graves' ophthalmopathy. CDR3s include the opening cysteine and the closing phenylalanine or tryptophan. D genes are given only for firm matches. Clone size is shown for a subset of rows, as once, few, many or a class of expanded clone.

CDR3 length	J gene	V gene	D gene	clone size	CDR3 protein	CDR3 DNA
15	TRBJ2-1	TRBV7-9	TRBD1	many	CASSLQGAAYNEQFF	TGTGCCAGCAGCTTACAGGGGGCGGCCTACAATGAGCAGTTCTTC
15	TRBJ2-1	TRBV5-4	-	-	CASSLDTRGHTEQFF	TGTGCCAGCAGCTTGGACACAAGGGGACACACTGAGCAGTTCTTC
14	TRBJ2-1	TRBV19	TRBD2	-	CASSRTSQYNEQFF	TGTGCCAGTAGTAGGACTAGCCAATACAATGAGCAGTTCTTC
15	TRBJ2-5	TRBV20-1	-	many	CSARLRGRSQETQYF	TGCAGTGCTAGACTAAGGGGACGGTCCCAAGAGACCCAGTACTTC
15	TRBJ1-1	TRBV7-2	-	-	CASKRQTSLNTEAFF	TGTGCCAGCAAGCGGCAGACGTCCCTGAACACTGAAGCTTTCTTT
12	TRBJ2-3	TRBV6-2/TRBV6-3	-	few	CASSSTPHTQYF	TGTGCCAGCAGCTCTACACCCCATACGCAGTATTTT
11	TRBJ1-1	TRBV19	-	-	CASLGNTEAFF	TGTGCCAGTCTGGGGAACACTGAAGCTTTCTTT
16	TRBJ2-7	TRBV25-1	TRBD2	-	CASSESWGGSSYEQYF	TGTGCCAGCAGTGAATCATGGGGGGGGAGCTCCTACGAGCAGTACTTC
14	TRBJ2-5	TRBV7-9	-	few	CAISPTGYQETQYF	TGTGCCATCAGCCCCACAGGCTACCAAGAGACCCAGTACTTC
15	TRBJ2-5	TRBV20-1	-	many	CSARDGGTLQETQYF	TGCAGTGCTAGAGACGGCGGGACCCTTCAAGAGACCCAGTACTTC
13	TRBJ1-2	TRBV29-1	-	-	CSASGFGGDGYTF	TGCAGCGCGAGTGGGTTTGGAGGGGATGGCTACACCTTC
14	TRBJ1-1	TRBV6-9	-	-	CASSYDRVHTEAFF	TGTGCCAGCAGTTACGATAGGGTGCACACTGAAGCTTTCTTT
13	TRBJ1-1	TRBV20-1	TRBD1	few	CSARSRGTGEAFF	TGCAGTGCTAGATCCCGGGGGACAGGTGAAGCTTTCTTT
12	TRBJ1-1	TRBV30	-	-	CACGRGNTEAFF	TGTGCCTGCGGGAGGGGGAACACTGAAGCTTTCTTT
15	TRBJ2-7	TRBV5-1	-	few	CASSQANSHPYEQYF	TGCGCCAGCAGCCAAGCTAACTCCCACCCATACGAGCAGTACTTC
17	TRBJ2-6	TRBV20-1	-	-	CSASSLSANSGANVLTF	TGCAGTGCTAGCTCTTTGTCCGCGAACTCTGGGGCCAACGTCCTGACTTTC
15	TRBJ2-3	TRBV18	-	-	CASSPFEGTGDTQYF	TGTGCCAGCTCACCATTCGAGGGGACCGGAGATACGCAGTATTTT
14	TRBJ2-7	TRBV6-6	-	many	CASSYVGASYEQYF	TGTGCCAGCAGTTACGTGGGGGCCTCCTACGAGCAGTACTTC
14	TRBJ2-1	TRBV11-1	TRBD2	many	CASSPSSGSNEQFF	TGTGCCAGCAGCCCGTCTAGCGGGAGCAATGAGCAGTTCTTC
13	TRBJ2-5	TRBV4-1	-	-	CASSQGLRETQYF	TGCGCCAGCAGCCAGGGGCTACGGGAGACCCAGTACTTC
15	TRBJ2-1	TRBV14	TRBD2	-	CASSQMAGEADEQFF	TGTGCCAGCAGCCAAATGGCGGGAGAGGCGGATGAGCAGTTCTTC
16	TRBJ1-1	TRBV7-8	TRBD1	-	CASSLVIRQGDTEAFF	TGTGCCAGCAGCTTAGTTATCCGACAGGGTGACACTGAAGCTTTCTTT
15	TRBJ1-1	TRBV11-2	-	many	CASSRLAGVNTEAFF	TGTGCCAGCAGCCGTCTCGCAGGGGTGAACACTGAAGCTTTCTTT
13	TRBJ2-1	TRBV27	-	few	CASSLSRWYEQFF	TGTGCCAGCAGTTTATCCCGTTGGTATGAGCAGTTCTTC
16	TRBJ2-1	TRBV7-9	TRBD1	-	CASSFGTGGSYNEQFF	TGTGCCAGCAGCTTCGGGACAGGGGGATCCTACAATGAGCAGTTCTTC
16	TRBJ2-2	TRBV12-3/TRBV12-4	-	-	CASSFWAAQNTGELFF	TGTGCCAGCAGTTTCTGGGCAGCCCAAAACACCGGGGAGCTGTTTTTT
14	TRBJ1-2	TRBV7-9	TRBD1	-	CASSLRGLDYGYTF	TGTGCCAGCAGCTTGAGGGGGCTTGACTATGGCTACACCTTC
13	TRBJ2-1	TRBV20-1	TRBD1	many	CSAKDRLYNEQFF	TGCAGTGCTAAGGACAGGTTATACAATGAGCAGTTCTTC
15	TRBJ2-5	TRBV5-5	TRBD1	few	CASSSIGQGEETQYF	TGTGCCAGCAGCTCGATCGGACAGGGGGAAGAGACCCAGTACTTC
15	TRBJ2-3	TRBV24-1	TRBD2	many	CATRGLAGDTDTQYF	TGTGCCACCAGAGGACTAGCGGGAGACACAGATACGCAGTATTTT
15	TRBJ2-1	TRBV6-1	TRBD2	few	CASSEWYGRGDEQFF	TGTGCCAGCAGTGAATGGTACGGGAGGGGGGATGAGCAGTTCTTC